These 4 T cell receptor beta chains share one sample of origin, sequenced in a study of cytomegalovirus exposure and HLA in healthy donors. The PCR was carried out with 60 Vbeta primers and 13 Jbeta primers. Some clones are missing from TCRdb's copy, which holds only in-frame ones; the method was immunoSEQ multiplex PCR. The sample includes approximately 220,000 clones, approximately 80% of them seen just once. The sample consisted of PBMCs. These receptor sequences come from a boy aged 2-15 years in good health and CMV-seronegative.

This clone has just a few counts. The chain combines TRBV6-1 with TRBJ2-2, with TRBD2 matching over 8 bases. CDR1 and CDR2 from the germline V gene are MNHNS and SASEGT. The V gene end was trimmed by 4 bases and the J gene end by 4 bases; junction bases not matched to a gene: 14. The CDR3 covers 18 residues. The CDR3 loop reads CASSGGVGGGGGTGELFF. The CDR3 DNA reads TGTGCCAGCAGTGGAGGCGTCGGGGGGGGCGGCGGCACCGGGGAGCTGTTTTTT.

This clone was found once. The genes are TRBV11-2 and TRBJ2-1, with TRBD2 as a possible D gene (5 bases). The CDR3 has 13 residues. V was pared by 6 bases and J by 5 bases, with 11 bases between. CDR1 is SGHAT and CDR2 is FQNNGV in the germline V gene. CDR3 sequence (DNA): TGTGCCAGCAGTCGTAGGACTGACAATGAGCAGTTCTTC. Its protein is CASSRRTDNEQFF.

As concerns this clone: Other nucleotide sequences from this sample produce the same CDR3. The chain carries TRBV6-5 and TRBJ2-2; a weak D match, TRBD1 (7 bases). This CDR3 comprises 14 residues. In germline, CDR1 is MNHEY, CDR2 SVGAGI. The V gene lost 6 bases and the J gene lost 5 bases, with 13 bases spanning the gap. CDR3 bases: TGTGCCAGCAGCCGACAGGGAGGAACCGGGGAGCTGTTTTTT. Protein: CASSRQGGTGELFF.

The V and J genes are TRBV6-5 and TRBJ2-1; D may be TRBD2 (5 bases). V was clipped by 6 bases and J by 5 bases, with 5 bases between them. Germline V gives CDR1 MNHEY, CDR2 SVGAGI. The CDR3 is 11 residues long. The CDR3: CASRTNNEQFF. CDR3 DNA: TGTGCCAGCAGGACTAACAATGAGCAGTTCTTC.